This T cell receptor beta chain was retrieved from a study of blood T cell repertoires in COVID-19. Here immunoSEQ multiplex PCR was the method, and the copy in TCRdb shows in-frame clones only, minus some. The sample yields hundreds of thousands of clones, more than 70% seen once. V lost 6 bases to trimming and J lost 4 bases; unmatched junction nucleotides: 10. The CDR3 spans 15 residues. Germline V gene data show CDR1 as LNHDA and CDR2 as SQIVND (reference sequence). Input material: peripheral blood. The chain combines TRBV19 with TRBJ2-7; 9 bases map to TRBD1. This receptor was identified in a man older than 75 with acute or convalescent COVID-19. The CDR3 loop reads CASSLTGTGNYEQYF. CDR3 bases: TGTGCCAGTAGCCTGACCGGGACAGGGAATTACGAGCAGTACTTC.